The rows below give T cell receptor beta chains drawn from one sample of a study of blood T cell repertoires in COVID-19. Clones were sequenced by immunoSEQ multiplex PCR, and TCRdb holds only the in-frame ones, with some missing. The sample has about 180,000 clones; over 75% are singletons. What was sequenced was PBMCs or T cells enriched from blood (not recorded which). The receptors stem from a human donor with acute COVID-19. The donor label of this sample is uncertain. The conserved cysteine and the conserved F or W are not part of the CDR3 here. A D gene is named only where the DNA matches it firmly.

j_call d_call v_call cdr3_aa
TRBJ2-3 TRBD1 TRBV29-1 SVTPGQGITDTQY
TRBJ1-5 NA TRBV1 TSSQGAHRGTNQPQH
TRBJ1-2 NA TRBV6-5 ASLQFNYGYT
TRBJ2-3 TRBD2 TRBV29-1 SVKGASGGAGTQY
TRBJ2-4 TRBD1 TRBV9 ASSTWGQVLNIQY
TRBJ1-2 NA TRBV19 ASSIAPGYGYT
TRBJ2-3 TRBD2 TRBV7-7 ASSEGYGGKVDTQY
TRBJ2-4 NA TRBV6-5 ASSYSGSGGPPLQY
TRBJ1-2 TRBD1 TRBV5-6 ASSIPGTGGNGYT
TRBJ1-1 NA TRBV13 ASSRDEAF
TRBJ1-2 TRBD1 TRBV4-1 ASSQAGDSYGYT
TRBJ2-2 NA TRBV21-1 ASSPQVAGRNTGELF
TRBJ1-2 NA TRBV19 ASSNGGVRGYT
TRBJ2-7 TRBD1 TRBV18 ASSPPGTGGEQY
TRBJ2-1 TRBD1 TRBV7-3 ASSASGTGERF
TRBJ2-2 TRBD2 TRBV5-4 ASSLTTAGDAGELF
TRBJ2-7 TRBD1 TRBV6-5 ASRNGQGIHEQY
TRBJ2-2 NA TRBV27 ASSLIGGPNTGELF
TRBJ2-1 TRBD1 TRBV27 ASSPGTGANEQF
TRBJ2-5 NA TRBV9 ASSPLRSRGQETQY
TRBJ2-7 NA TRBV9 ASSVGTGDISYEQY
TRBJ1-3 TRBD1 TRBV19 ASSVGTDGNTIY
TRBJ1-1 TRBD1 TRBV19 ASSPQGANTEAF
TRBJ2-5 TRBD2 TRBV5-6 ASSLDLAGVQETQY
TRBJ2-7 NA TRBV7-6 ASSLGRSSYEQY
TRBJ1-2 NA TRBV29-1 SVEDGSGGGYGYT
TRBJ1-2 TRBD1 TRBV6-1 ASSGIKMSPGTANYGYT
TRBJ2-2 TRBD2 TRBV3-1/TRBV3-2 ASSLSTGTSGVGTGELF
TRBJ1-4 TRBD1 TRBV5-8 ASSSGQGNEKLF
TRBJ1-4 NA TRBV19 ASSIDHRANEKLF
TRBJ1-4 TRBD1 TRBV2 ASSDRGQAL
TRBJ1-5 NA TRBV12-3/TRBV12-4 ASSRQIRPQH
TRBJ2-5 NA TRBV18 ASHKSGESETQY
TRBJ1-2 NA TRBV30 AWGRRGSYGYT
TRBJ1-1 TRBD1 TRBV18 ASSPPGQGGAF
TRBJ2-1 NA TRBV3-1/TRBV3-2 ASSQNKELDNEQF
TRBJ1-1 NA TRBV5-1 ASSLAPGVNTEAF
TRBJ1-2 NA TRBV12-5 ASGWQGTHGYT
TRBJ1-5 TRBD1 TRBV7-9 ASSSETGLNQPQH
TRBJ1-2 NA TRBV19 ATKGGFYGYT
TRBJ2-7 NA TRBV15 ATSRVERGGYYYEQY
TRBJ2-1 NA TRBV18 ASSPPSARGFGEQF
TRBJ1-3 NA TRBV9 ASEGAGNTIY
TRBJ2-2 TRBD1 TRBV10-3 AIRKQGAGGELF
TRBJ1-1 TRBD1 TRBV7-3 ASSFGTANTEAF
TRBJ1-2 NA TRBV2 ASRSVKNGYT
TRBJ2-3 NA TRBV5-1 ASSPVTGAITDTQY
TRBJ2-2 NA TRBV11-2 ASSLEIWGRRTGELF
TRBJ2-2 NA TRBV13 ASGLTNTGELF
TRBJ2-1 NA TRBV6-1 ASSEAQGGYNEQF
TRBJ1-2 TRBD1 TRBV19 ASSPSTGGVYGYT